These 23 T cell receptor beta chains came from one sample sequenced in a study of blood T cells in healthy people across ages. Alongside a J-beta primer mix, a sample-barcoded 5' primer served in a second PCR lasting roughly 6 to 11 cycles. One entry per CDR3 protein, called by TCRdb with MiXCR from the 5' RACE reads. The repertoire has about 1.6 million distinct CDR3 sequences, roughly a third of them found once; the top ten carry about 11%. The sequencing sample was made of blood. The source is a woman aged 30 to 39 in good health.

In its sample, this clonotype was seen a few times. Here the CDR3 DNA reads TGCGCCAGCAGCTTGGCGGCCAGATTGAACACTGAAGCTTTCTTT. Translated, it gives CASSLAARLNTEAFF. The chain carries TRBV5-1 and TRBJ1-1; D gene ambiguous. Germline CDR1 is SGHRS and CDR2 is YFSETQ. The CDR3 sequence is 15 residues long. V lost 0 bases, J lost 0 bases, and 9 bases lay in between.

This chain links TRBV29-1 with TRBJ2-3, with D uncertain. Germline V CDR1 and CDR2: SQVTM, ANQGSEA. Deletions cut 2 bases from V and 0 bases from J, with 12 bases between. The CDR3 covers 15 residues. The CDR3: CSVEHSDISTDTQYF. Here the CDR3 DNA reads TGCAGCGTTGAACACTCCGATATTAGCACAGATACGCAGTATTTT.

This clonotype was detected a few times. The V gene is TRBV20-1, the J gene TRBJ1-1, with D possibly matching TRBD1 (5 bases). In germline, CDR1 is DFQATT, CDR2 SNEGSKA (reference sequence). There are 14 residues in the CDR3. The V and J ends lost 3 bases and 5 bases respectively, with 16 bases between them. The CDR3 region is CSARDGQGWTEAFF. CDR3 bases: TGCAGTGCTAGGGATGGGCAGGGTTGGACTGAAGCTTTCTTT.

The chain is built from TRBV9 and TRBJ2-1; D remains ambiguous. The germline V gene has CDR1 SGDLS and CDR2 YYNGEE. The germline V and J ends were trimmed by 4 bases and 5 bases, with 19 bases remaining between them. The CDR3 runs to 16 residues. The CDR3, as DNA: TGTGCCAGCAGCCCCCACCTAATCAGGAGTAACAATGAGCAGTTCTTC. This sequence encodes CASSPHLIRSNNEQFF.

This chain uses TRBV20-1 with TRBJ1-6, with 8 bases identical to TRBD1. This CDR3 has 15 residues. Germline V gene data show CDR1 as DFQATT and CDR2 as SNEGSKA (reference sequence). Written as DNA, the CDR3 is TGCAGCGGCAGGACAGGGAGCTCCTATAATTCACCCCTCCACTTT. Translating it yields CSGRTGSSYNSPLHF.

CDR3 sequence (DNA): TGTGCCAGCTCTCCCGCTTTACCCTACGAGCAGTACTTC. Protein: CASSPALPYEQYF. The V call is TRBV18, the J call TRBJ2-7, with D hard to call. Trimming pared 6 bases from V and 2 bases from J, leaving 11 bases between. The CDR3 has 13 residues. Germline values: CDR1 KGHSH, CDR2 LQKENI.

There are a few counts of this clonotype. This sequence joins TRBV29-1 and TRBJ2-1; tentative D call: TRBD2 (6 bases). The germline CDR1 and CDR2 sequences are SQVTM and ANQGSEA. Trimming pared 0 bases from V and 4 bases from J, leaving 13 bases between. The CDR3 extends over 15 amino acids. CDR3 nucleotides: TGCAGCGTTGAAGATCTTAACGGGGGTTACAATGAGCAGTTCTTC. Translating gives CSVEDLNGGYNEQFF.

As to this clonotype: Being one base from a much bigger clone, this may be a read error. V and J are TRBV20-1 and TRBJ2-7; either TRBD1 or TRBD2 may supply D (6 bases each). V lost 6 bases and J lost 0, with 15 bases in between. The CDR3 covers 14 residues. The V gene's germline CDR1 is DFQATT and CDR2 SNEGSKA (reference sequence). This CDR3 is CSANGGHASYEQYF. The CDR3, as DNA: TGCAGTGCAAACGGGGGACATGCCTCCTACGAGCAGTACTTC.

Comments on this clonotype: The junction shows a germline mismatch at one end, possibly a read error. This chain joins TRBV6-6 and TRBJ2-1; 13 bases map to TRBD2. Per the germline V gene, CDR1 is MNHNY and CDR2 is SVGAGI (reference sequence). This CDR3 comprises 17 residues. CDR3: CASSRGTSGETYNKQFF. DNA for the CDR3: TGCGCCAGCAGTCGAGGGACTAGCGGGGAAACTTACAATAAGCAGTTCTTC.

This clonotype was counted many times. The chain has TRBV20-1 and TRBJ2-3; TRBD2 is a possible D gene (6 bases). CDR1 and CDR2 from the germline V gene are DFQATT and SNEGSKA (reference sequence). V gave up 5 bases and J gave up 3 bases, with 18 bases separating them. The CDR3 is 15 residues long. This CDR3 reads CSALHLGGHTDTQYF. CDR3 bases: TGCAGTGCTCTCCACCTTGGAGGGCATACAGATACGCAGTATTTT.

The chain carries TRBV6-2 or TRBV6-3 and TRBJ1-4, with D unresolved. CDR1 is MNHEY and CDR2 is SVGEGT in the germline V gene. V lost 7 bases to trimming and J lost 0 bases, with 15 bases between them. CDR3 length: 16 amino acids. The CDR3 DNA is TGTGCCAGCACGAGGGCAGATTTCGCAACTAATGAAAAACTGTTTTTT. Encoded protein: CASTRADFATNEKLFF.

This chain links TRBV27 with TRBJ1-2, with D perhaps TRBD1 (5 bases). Germline V gene sequence: CDR1 MNHEY, CDR2 SMNVEV (reference sequence). The CDR3 is 16 residues long. V was clipped by 5 bases and J by 3 bases, with 19 bases between them. The CDR3 reads CASSDIPGQLDYGYTF. CDR3 bases: TGTGCCAGCAGTGATATCCCGGGGCAGCTGGACTATGGCTACACCTTC.

This clonotype was seen a handful of times. The chain has TRBV29-1 and TRBJ1-2; tentative D call: TRBD1 (5 bases). From germline, CDR1 is SQVTM and CDR2 ANQGSEA. The CDR3 consists of 12 residues. The ends were cut back, 6 bases at V and 8 bases at J, with 16 bases in the middle. The CDR3 protein is CSVDGGIRGYTF. As DNA, the CDR3 is TGCAGCGTCGACGGGGGAATTAGGGGCTACACCTTC.

V is TRBV5-1 and J is TRBJ1-1; a possible D gene is TRBD1 (5 bases). Between the trimmed V and J ends, which lost 0 bases and 6 bases, there was a span of 9 bases. The CDR3 loop spans 13 amino acids. Per the germline V gene, CDR1 is SGHRS and CDR2 is YFSETQ. The CDR3 nucleotides are TGCGCCAGCAGCTTGGCCGGGGCACCTGAAGCTTTCTTT. Its translation is CASSLAGAPEAFF.

The J gene is TRBJ1-2, the V gene TRBV20-1; D is undetermined. The CDR3 sequence is 15 residues long. V was pared by 4 bases and J by 2 bases, with 17 bases between. Germline CDR1 and CDR2: DFQATT and SNEGSKA (reference sequence). The chain's CDR3 is CSATNPRGTNYGYTF. The CDR3 nucleotides are TGCAGTGCTACAAACCCTCGGGGAACGAACTATGGCTACACCTTC.

The count of this clonotype is one. The chain links TRBV20-1 to TRBJ1-2, with 8 bases fitting TRBD1. The CDR3 is 14 residues long. V trimming: 5 bases; J trimming: 3 bases; junction bases outside the gene matches: 8. Germline V lookup: CDR1 DFQATT, CDR2 SNEGSKA (reference sequence). The CDR3 sequence is CSADSGGVYYGYTF. CDR3 coding DNA: TGCAGTGCTGACTCAGGGGGCGTCTACTATGGCTACACCTTC.

The chain employs TRBV7-8 and TRBJ1-2, with 9 nucleotides matching TRBD1. V was pared by 4 bases and J by 6 bases, with 9 bases of the junction left unmatched. This CDR3 has 15 amino acids. CDR1 SGHVS and CDR2 FQNEAQ come from the germline V gene. DNA for the CDR3: TGTGCCAGCAGCTACCCCGACAGGGGGACTAATGGCTACACCTTC. It translates to CASSYPDRGTNGYTF. The entire variable domain, with the rest obtained from reference TRBV7-8 and TRBJ1-2, is as follows: GAGVSQSPRYKVAKRGQDVALRCDPISGHVSLFWYQQALGQGPEFLTYFQNEAQLDKSGLPSDRFFAERPEGSVSTLKIQRTQQEDSAVYLCASSYPDRGTNGYTFGSGTRLTVV.

This clonotype appeared a few times. The chain recombines TRBV20-1 with TRBJ2-1; D is perhaps TRBD2 (7 bases). Germline V CDR1 and CDR2: DFQATT, SNEGSKA (reference sequence). The length of the CDR3 is 16 residues. Between the trimmed V and J ends, which lost 6 bases and 0 bases, there was a span of 18 bases. The CDR3 bases are TGCAGTGCACGCTCAGGGCGGGGGCTCTCCTACAATGAGCAGTTCTTC. Protein sequence: CSARSGRGLSYNEQFF.

The chain uses TRBV27 and TRBJ1-6; D gene uncertain. The ends were cut back, 1 base at V and 5 bases at J, with 24 bases in the middle. From germline, CDR1 is MNHEY and CDR2 SMNVEV (reference sequence). The CDR3 totals 20 residues. For the CDR3, the DNA is TGTGCCAGCAGTTTATTATACCCCGCGTCCAAACGGTTGGATAATTCACCCCTCCACTTT. As protein: CASSLLYPASKRLDNSPLHF.

This clonotype was seen a few times. This sequence joins TRBV4-1 and TRBJ1-1, with TRBD1 identical over 7 bases. This CDR3 region has 14 residues. Germline CDR1 reads MGHRA; CDR2 reads YSYEKL. The V and J ends lost 5 bases and 6 bases, in that order; junction bases with no gene match: 9. Written as DNA, the CDR3 is TGCGCCAGCAGCTATACACTGGGACAGCCTGAAGCTTTCTTT. This codes for CASSYTLGQPEAFF.

The chain has TRBV29-1 and TRBJ1-1; TRBD1 agrees at 7 bases. V lost 8 bases and J lost 6; bases outside the gene matches: 9. The CDR3 loop spans 12 amino acids. Germline V lookup: CDR1 SQVTM, CDR2 ANQGSEA. CDR3 coding DNA: TGCAGCACTGTTCGACAGGGCCCTGAAGCTTTCTTT. This sequence encodes CSTVRQGPEAFF.

The rearrangement uses TRBV28 and TRBJ2-2, with 10 bases aligning to TRBD2. V was pared by 10 bases and J by 5 bases, with 7 bases of the junction left unmatched. The germline V gene encodes CDR1 MDHEN and CDR2 SYDVKM. The CDR3 is 14 residues long. CDR3 coding DNA: TGTGCCATCTCCGGGACTAGCGAAACCGGGGAGCTGTTTTTT. This gives the protein CAISGTSETGELFF.

This clonotype showed up just a few times. The chain carries TRBV11-2 and TRBJ2-1; D gene unclear. The germline CDR1 and CDR2 sequences are SGHAT and FQNNGV. Trimming removed 0 bases from V and 6 bases from J, with 6 bases in between. The CDR3 extends over 13 amino acids. In nucleotides, the CDR3 is TGTGCCAGCAGCTTAGACCACCTCAATGAGCAGTTCTTC. Translation: CASSLDHLNEQFF.